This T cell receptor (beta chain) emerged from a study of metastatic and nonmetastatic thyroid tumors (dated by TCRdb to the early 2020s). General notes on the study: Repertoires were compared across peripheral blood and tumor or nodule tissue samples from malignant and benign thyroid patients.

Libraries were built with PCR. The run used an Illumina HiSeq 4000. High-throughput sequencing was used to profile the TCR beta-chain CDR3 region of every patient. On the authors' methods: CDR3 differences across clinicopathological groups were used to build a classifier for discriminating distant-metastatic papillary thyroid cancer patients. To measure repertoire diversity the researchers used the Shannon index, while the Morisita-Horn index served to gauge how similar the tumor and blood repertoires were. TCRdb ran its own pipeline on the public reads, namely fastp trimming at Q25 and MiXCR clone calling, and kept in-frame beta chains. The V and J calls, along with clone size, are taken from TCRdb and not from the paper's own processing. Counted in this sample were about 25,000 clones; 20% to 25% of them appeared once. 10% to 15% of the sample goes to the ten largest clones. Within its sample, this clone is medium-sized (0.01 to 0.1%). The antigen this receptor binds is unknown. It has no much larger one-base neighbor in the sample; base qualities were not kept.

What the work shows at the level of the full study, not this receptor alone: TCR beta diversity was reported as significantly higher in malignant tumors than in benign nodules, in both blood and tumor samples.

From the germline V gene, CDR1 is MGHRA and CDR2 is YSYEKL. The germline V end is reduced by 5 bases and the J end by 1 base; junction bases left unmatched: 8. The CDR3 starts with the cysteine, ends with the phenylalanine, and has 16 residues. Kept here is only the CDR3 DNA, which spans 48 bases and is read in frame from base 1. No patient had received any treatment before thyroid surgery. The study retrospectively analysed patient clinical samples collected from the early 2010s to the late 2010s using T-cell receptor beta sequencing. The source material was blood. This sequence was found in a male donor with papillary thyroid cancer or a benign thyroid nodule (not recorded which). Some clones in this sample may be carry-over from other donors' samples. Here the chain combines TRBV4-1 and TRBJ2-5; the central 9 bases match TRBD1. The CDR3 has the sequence CASSTGTGFSQETQYF. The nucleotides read TGCGCCAGCAGCACCGGGACAGGGTTTTCCCAAGAGACCCAGTACTTC.